The rows below give T cell receptor beta chains drawn from one sample of a study of blood T cell repertoires in COVID-19. Only in-frame clones appear in the TCRdb table, and some are missing; sequencing was by immunoSEQ multiplex PCR. The sample yields about 74,000 clones, around 87% seen once. The sequenced sample consisted of peripheral blood. The source is a woman older than 75 with active or convalescent COVID-19. Each CDR3 is given with its conserved first and last residue. A D gene is named only where the DNA matches it firmly. A row's size may be missing; if present it is once, few, many or a size class.

J,size,V,D,CDR3,DNA
TRBJ2-1,.,TRBV6-5,TRBD1,CASRRTGSYNEQFF,TGTGCCAGCAGAAGGACAGGGAGTTACAATGAGCAGTTCTTC
TRBJ2-1,few,TRBV9,.,CASSVGNRGSSNEQFF,TGTGCCAGCAGCGTAGGGAATCGGGGTTCCAGCAATGAGCAGTTCTTC
TRBJ1-2,.,TRBV29-1,TRBD1,CSVVRDRGQTGNGYTF,TGCAGCGTCGTAAGGGACAGGGGACAGACCGGAAATGGCTACACCTTC
TRBJ1-5,.,TRBV7-2,.,CASSLGQSSNQPQHF,TGTGCCAGCAGCTTAGGGCAGTCAAGCAATCAGCCCCAGCATTTT
TRBJ1-2,.,TRBV4-3,TRBD1,CASSHPTAGQGTYGYTF,TGCGCCAGCAGCCACCCCACCGCCGGACAGGGCACATATGGCTACACCTTC
TRBJ2-1,few,TRBV11-3,TRBD1,CASSSGTDAYNEQFF,TGTGCCAGCAGCTCCGGGACAGACGCCTACAATGAGCAGTTCTTC
TRBJ1-6,.,TRBV28,.,CASLWGQGASPLHF,TGTGCCAGCTTATGGGGCCAGGGTGCTTCACCCCTCCACTTT
TRBJ1-1,.,TRBV11-2,.,CASRQQGLADAFF,TGTGCCAGCAGACAACAGGGATTAGCTGACGCTTTCTTT
TRBJ1-5,.,TRBV27,.,CASSRGKGGGPGNQPQHF,TGTGCCAGCAGCCGCGGGAAAGGGGGGGGCCCAGGCAATCAGCCCCAGCATTTT
TRBJ1-1,.,TRBV12-2,.,CASRLVDQGQPNTEAFF,TGTGCAAGTCGCTTAGTCGACCAGGGACAGCCGAACACTGAAGCTTTCTTT
TRBJ2-1,.,TRBV6-5,TRBD2,CASSYESGGYNEQFF,TGTGCCAGTTCTTACGAAAGCGGGGGGTACAATGAGCAGTTCTTC
TRBJ2-3,.,TRBV4-2,TRBD2,CASSVGGGGVDTQYF,TGTGCCAGCAGTGTCGGGGGCGGGGGGGTTGATACGCAGTATTTT
TRBJ2-3,.,TRBV19,TRBD1,CASSYTGTGYSDTQYF,TGTGCCAGTAGCTACACCGGGACAGGTTATTCAGATACGCAGTATTTT
TRBJ2-3,.,TRBV18,TRBD2,CASSPTLAGYDTQYF,TGTGCCAGCTCACCAACCCTAGCGGGGTACGATACGCAGTATTTT
TRBJ1-1,once,TRBV29-1,.,CSVGETEAFF,TGCAGCGTTGGGGAGACTGAAGCTTTCTTT
TRBJ2-5,.,TRBV7-6,.,CASSLVRTGQETQYF,TGTGCCAGCAGCTTAGTACGAACAGGGCAAGAGACCCAGTACTTC
TRBJ2-3,.,TRBV6-4,.,CASSRDTADTQYF,TGTGCCAGCAGCAGGGACACCGCGGATACGCAGTATTTT
TRBJ2-1,.,TRBV5-1,TRBD2,CASIGLAGTYNEQFF,TGCGCCAGCATCGGACTAGCGGGGACCTACAATGAGCAGTTCTTC
TRBJ1-1,.,TRBV3-1/TRBV3-2,TRBD1,CASSQERGPAEAFF,TGTGCCAGCAGCCAAGAGAGGGGGCCAGCTGAAGCTTTCTTT
TRBJ1-4,.,TRBV27,TRBD1,CASSAQGVANEKLFF,TGTGCCAGCAGTGCCCAGGGGGTGGCTAATGAAAAACTGTTTTTT
TRBJ1-6,.,TRBV14,TRBD1,CASSQSVGQGLLALHF,TGTGCCAGCAGCCAATCCGTAGGACAGGGCCTTTTGGCCCTCCACTTT
TRBJ1-2,.,TRBV7-8,TRBD1,CASSFSGQGSYGYTF,TGTGCCAGCAGCTTTTCGGGACAGGGATCCTATGGCTACACCTTC
TRBJ1-2,.,TRBV7-2,.,CASSHGQGGYTF,TGTGCCAGCAGCCACGGCCAGGGCGGCTACACCTTC
TRBJ2-6,.,TRBV6-2/TRBV6-3,.,CASSPVPLRANVLTF,TGTGCCAGCAGCCCTGTTCCCTTAAGGGCCAACGTCCTGACTTTC
TRBJ2-7,.,TRBV30,.,CAWSLYSGDKYF,TGTGCCTGGAGTTTATATTCGGGAGATAAGTACTTC
TRBJ1-2,.,TRBV5-1,.,CASSLEAVEGYTF,TGCGCCAGCAGCTTGGAGGCAGTGGAGGGCTACACCTTC
TRBJ1-1,.,TRBV5-1,.,CASSLGPNTEAFF,TGCGCCAGCAGCTTGGGGCCGAACACTGAAGCTTTCTTT
TRBJ1-1,once,TRBV5-5,.,CASSYDPGRPAFF,TGTGCCAGCAGTTACGATCCGGGGAGGCCAGCTTTCTTT
TRBJ1-1,.,TRBV27,.,CASSLKPQGGTLAEAFF,TGTGCCAGCAGCTTAAAACCACAGGGAGGGACTCTAGCTGAAGCTTTCTTT
TRBJ2-1,.,TRBV9,TRBD2,CASSVVTSGGNEQFF,TGTGCCAGCAGCGTAGTAACTAGCGGGGGCAATGAGCAGTTCTTC
TRBJ2-2,.,TRBV2,.,CASNTGFTGELFF,TGTGCCAGCAATACGGGTTTCACCGGGGAGCTGTTTTTT
TRBJ1-1,.,TRBV11-3,.,CASSFGPPTEAFF,TGTGCCAGCAGCTTTGGCCCTCCCACTGAAGCTTTCTTT
TRBJ2-2,.,TRBV9,.,CASSPAGQSLAGELFF,TGTGCCAGCAGCCCCGCGGGACAGTCCCTCGCCGGGGAGCTGTTTTTT
TRBJ1-1,.,TRBV19,.,CASSRRGITEAFF,TGTGCCAGTAGTCGAAGGGGGATCACTGAAGCTTTCTTT
TRBJ1-1,.,TRBV6-2/TRBV6-3,TRBD1,CASSFSDRGNTEAFF,TGTGCCAGCAGTTTCTCGGACAGGGGTAACACTGAAGCTTTCTTT
TRBJ2-3,.,TRBV6-6,.,CASSLRVDTQYF,TGTGCCAGCAGTTTACGGGTTGATACGCAGTATTTT
TRBJ1-2,.,TRBV19,TRBD1,CATQGGYGYTF,TGTGCCACACAGGGGGGGTATGGCTACACCTTC
TRBJ2-1,few,TRBV12-3/TRBV12-4,.,CASSDKYNEQFF,TGTGCCAGCAGTGACAAATACAATGAGCAGTTCTTC
TRBJ2-7,.,TRBV3-1/TRBV3-2,TRBD2,CASSQATGLPYEQYF,TGTGCCAGCAGCCAAGCGACGGGACTACCCTACGAGCAGTACTTC
TRBJ1-2,.,TRBV28,.,CASSPPGVDGYTF,TGTGCCAGCAGTCCCCCGGGGGTCGATGGCTACACCTTC
TRBJ1-1,.,TRBV28,.,CASSLAGKDTEAFF,TGTGCCAGCAGTTTAGCGGGGAAGGACACTGAAGCTTTCTTT
TRBJ2-3,.,TRBV2,.,CATLRGSTDTQYF,TGTGCCACCCTTCGGGGTAGCACAGATACGCAGTATTTT
TRBJ2-7,.,TRBV9,TRBD1,CASSAGTGRDPIYEQYF,TGTGCCAGCAGCGCCGGGACAGGACGAGACCCTATCTACGAGCAGTACTTC
TRBJ1-2,.,TRBV7-2,TRBD1,CASSSGQGASGYTF,TGTGCCAGCAGCTCGGGACAGGGGGCCTCTGGCTACACCTTC
TRBJ2-1,.,TRBV5-8,TRBD2,CASSLDVGGGAGNEQFF,TGTGCCAGCAGCTTGGACGTGGGCGGGGGGGCTGGCAATGAGCAGTTCTTC
TRBJ1-5,.,TRBV5-1,.,CASSLGYGQGNQPQHF,TGCGCCAGCAGCTTGGGCTACGGCCAGGGGAATCAGCCCCAGCATTTT
TRBJ1-3,.,TRBV30,.,CAALDSGNTIYF,TGTGCCGCACTTGACAGTGGAAACACCATATATTTT
TRBJ2-5,.,TRBV7-9,TRBD2,CASSLRGTSGVTQETQYF,TGTGCCAGCAGCTTACGAGGGACTAGCGGGGTGACTCAAGAGACCCAGTACTTC
TRBJ1-2,.,TRBV28,TRBD1,CASSLARTGGLGYTF,TGTGCCAGCAGTTTGGCCAGGACAGGGGGCCTTGGCTACACCTTC
TRBJ1-2,.,TRBV10-3,TRBD1,CAISEGGQSYGYTF,TGTGCCATCAGTGAGGGGGGACAGAGCTATGGCTACACCTTC
TRBJ1-5,.,TRBV5-8,.,CASSLGKQYQPQHF,TGTGCCAGCAGCTTGGGGAAACAGTATCAGCCCCAGCATTTT
TRBJ2-1,.,TRBV7-9,.,CASSLEGRTYNEQFF,TGTGCCAGCAGCTTAGAGGGGCGGACCTACAATGAGCAGTTCTTC
TRBJ1-4,.,TRBV7-2,TRBD1,CASSLEGAMTNEKLFF,TGTGCCAGCAGCTTAGAGGGGGCGATGACTAATGAAAAACTGTTTTTT
TRBJ1-1,.,TRBV10-3,.,CAISEGANTEAFF,TGTGCCATCAGTGAGGGGGCCAACACTGAAGCTTTCTTT
TRBJ1-5,.,TRBV28,.,CASSFSYVGGRWPGQPQHF,TGTGCCAGCAGTTTCTCGTATGTCGGGGGGCGCTGGCCGGGGCAGCCCCAGCATTTT
TRBJ2-4,.,TRBV6-5,.,CASSPGTRKNIQYF,TGTGCCAGCAGCCCGGGGACACGCAAAAACATTCAGTACTTC
TRBJ1-4,.,TRBV11-2,.,CASRPGFLGGANEKLFF,TGTGCCAGCAGACCGGGGTTCCTCGGGGGGGCTAATGAAAAACTGTTTTTT
TRBJ1-6,.,TRBV6-6,TRBD1,CASSYQPRDSNSPLHF,TGTGCCAGCAGTTACCAGCCCCGGGACAGTAATTCACCCCTCCACTTT